A single sample is the source of the 16 T cell receptor beta chains below, sequenced in a study. One entry per CDR3 protein, called by TCRdb with MiXCR from the 5' RACE reads. The table shows around 30,000 distinct CDR3 sequences, with over 20% occurring only once. The sorted Tregs were CD4+CD25+CD127-/low cells. The sample comprised tumor-infiltrating Tregs sorted from the breast tumor. These receptor sequences come from a female donor with breast cancer.

This clonotype appeared a single time. The chain is built from TRBV5-1 and TRBJ1-2; D is possibly TRBD1 (5 bases). This CDR3 has 16 residues. Germline V gene lookup returns CDR1 SGHRS and CDR2 YFSETQ. Trimming removed 1 base at V and 5 bases at J, with 18 bases between. CDR3 residues: CASSLKAPRQHYGYTF. The CDR3 coding sequence is TGCGCCAGCAGCTTGAAGGCTCCGCGACAGCATTATGGCTACACCTTC.

J is TRBJ2-1 and V is TRBV7-3, with TRBD2 identical over 7 bases. The CDR3 extends over 15 amino acids. Germline CDR1 SGHTA, CDR2 FQGTGA. Trimming took 2 bases from V and 5 from J; bases not matched to a gene: 6. For the CDR3, the DNA is TGTGCCAGCAGCTTACTACTAGCGAGCAACAATGAGCAGTTCTTC. This sequence encodes CASSLLLASNNEQFF.

About this clonotype itself: A read error is likely, as this CDR3 ends without the conserved phenylalanine or tryptophan. The chain joins TRBV20-1 to TRBJ1-1, with D tentatively TRBD1 (6 bases). The CDR3 contains 13 residues. The germline CDR1 and CDR2 sequences are DFQATT and SNEGSKA (reference sequence). Trimming shortened V by 3 bases and J by 11 bases, and 19 bases separated the two germline ends. The DNA of the CDR3 is TGCAGTGCTAGCGGCAGGGGAGGACTTCAGGCTTTCTCT. It specifies CSASGRGGLQAFS.

This clonotype showed up many times. The chain is built from TRBV7-3 and TRBJ2-1, with TRBD1 matching over 10 bases. Germline lookup yields CDR1 SGHTA and CDR2 FQGTGA. The CDR3 length is 16 residues. Trimming at V came to 4 bases and at J to 7 bases, leaving 10 bases not matched to a gene. The DNA for the CDR3 is TGTGCCAGCAGCTCGGCTCGGGACAGGGGTAGAAATGAGCAGTTCTTC. Protein product: CASSSARDRGRNEQFF.

This clonotype is medium-sized in the sample. The chain joins TRBV7-2 to TRBJ2-4; D remains unclear. The V gene lost 3 bases and the J gene lost 1 base, with 10 bases spanning the gap. Germline CDR1 is SGHTA and CDR2 is FQGNSA. There are 15 residues in the CDR3. The CDR3 DNA is TGTGCCAGCAGCTTTCTGATTGGCGCCAAAAACATTCAGTACTTC. Protein: CASSFLIGAKNIQYF.

Relative to its sample, this clonotype is medium-sized. The chain combines TRBV5-1 with TRBJ1-1; D is ambiguous. The CDR3 runs 14 residues. Germline CDR1 and CDR2: SGHRS and YFSETQ. V was shortened by 3 bases and J by 0 bases, with 9 bases between the two germline ends. The CDR3 sequence: CASSSGILNTEAFF. CDR3 sequence (DNA): TGCGCCAGCAGCTCGGGAATCCTGAACACTGAAGCTTTCTTT. The entire variable domain, with the rest obtained from reference TRBV5-1 and TRBJ1-1, is as follows: KAGVTQTPRYLIKTRGQQVTLSCSPISGHRSVSWYQQTPGQGLQFLFEYFSETQRNKGNFPGRFSGRQFSNSRSEMNVSTLELGDSALYLCASSSGILNTEAFFGQGTRLTVV.

This clonotype was found many times. The chain joins TRBV7-3 to TRBJ2-1; 7 bases are a match to TRBD2. CDR3 length: 13 amino acids. Trimming cost V 7 bases and J 15 bases; bases outside gene matches: 15. Looked up from germline, CDR1 is SGHTA and CDR2 is FQGTGA. The CDR3 DNA reads TGTGCCAGCACCCCCTCGGGAGGCGGGCCCCTGTTCTTC. Amino acids: CASTPSGGGPLFF.

The chain uses TRBV7-9 and TRBJ2-7; no definite D call. Trimming stripped 1 base from V and 0 bases from J, with 10 bases between. This CDR3 comprises 15 residues. Germline values: CDR1 SEHNR, CDR2 FQNEAQ (reference sequence). The CDR3 DNA is TGTGCCAGCAGCTTAGAAGGGTCGAGCTCCTACGAGCAGTACTTC. Its translation is CASSLEGSSSYEQYF.

The rearrangement uses TRBV5-6 and TRBJ1-2; the D is unclear. Germline V gives CDR1 SGHDT, CDR2 YYEEEE. CDR3 length: 13 amino acids. Between the trimmed V and J ends, which lost 0 bases and 5 bases, there was a span of 8 bases. The chain's CDR3 is CASSLAGEYGYTF. Here the CDR3 DNA reads TGTGCCAGCAGCTTGGCCGGGGAGTATGGCTACACCTTC.

This clonotype is deemed medium-sized. The chain employs TRBV6-6 and TRBJ1-5; D unresolved. V was cut by 5 bases and J by 6 bases, with 8 bases left in between. The CDR3 has 12 residues. Looked up from germline, CDR1 is MNHNY and CDR2 is SVGAGI (reference sequence). The CDR3 region has the DNA TGTGCCAGCAGTCCGAGGGTTCAGCCCCAGCATTTT. It encodes CASSPRVQPQHF.

V gene TRBV24-1 combines with J gene TRBJ2-7; 8 nucleotides line up with TRBD2. In germline, CDR1 is KGHDR, CDR2 SFDVKD. V lost 1 base, J lost 12 bases, and 28 bases stayed unmatched. This CDR3 is 20 amino acids long. CDR3 residues: CATSDLFPGGLGDSRSGLYF. The CDR3 coding sequence is TGTGCCACCAGTGATTTATTTCCGGGGGGGCTCGGAGATTCGCGCTCGGGGCTGTACTTC.

The chain uses TRBV27 and TRBJ1-1; no clear D gene. V was shortened by 2 bases and J by 7 bases, with 8 bases between the two germline ends. The CDR3 loop spans 12 amino acids. Germline V gene data show CDR1 as MNHEY and CDR2 as SMNVEV (reference sequence). CDR3 residues: CASSLRGGEAFF. The CDR3, as DNA: TGTGCCAGCAGTTTACGGGGAGGTGAAGCTTTCTTT.

The sample holds a few counts of this clonotype. This sequence joins TRBV5-1 and TRBJ2-1, with 11 positions matching TRBD1. Germline V gives CDR1 SGHRS, CDR2 YFSETQ. CDR3 size: 15 residues. Trimming at V came to 3 bases and at J to 6 bases, leaving 5 bases not matched to a gene. The chain's CDR3 is CASSWAGTGGNEQFF. The CDR3 region has the DNA TGCGCCAGCAGCTGGGCCGGGACAGGGGGCAATGAGCAGTTCTTC.

This clonotype was observed at least ten times. The chain couples TRBV6-5 to TRBJ1-2, with a weak D call TRBD1 (6 bases). The germline V gene encodes CDR1 MNHEY and CDR2 SVGAGI. With 0 bases removed from V and 7 bases from J, the gap between germline ends came to 9 bases. The CDR3 totals 13 residues. The CDR3 DNA reads as TGTGCCAGCAGTTACTCGAAAGGGGGTGGCTACACCTTC. Translated: CASSYSKGGGYTF.

On this clonotype: Being one base from a much bigger clone, this may be a read error. The chain joins TRBV3-1 to TRBJ2-1; D is possibly TRBD2 (6 bases). V was trimmed by 1 base and J by 10 bases, leaving 11 bases between them. The CDR3 has 13 amino acids. Germline V gives CDR1 LGHDT, CDR2 YNNKEL (reference sequence). This CDR3 reads CASSQGKGGEQFF. In DNA, the CDR3 is TGTGCCAGCAGCCAAGGTAAGGGAGGAGAGCAGTTCTTC.

Remarks on this clonotype: The junction departs from germline at one end; a sequencing error may be responsible. V usage is TRBV12-3 or TRBV12-4 and J usage is TRBJ2-2; D is possibly TRBD2 (6 bases). The CDR3 sequence is 15 residues long. In DNA, the CDR3 is TGTGCCAACAGGTTGCGGGAACAGAACACCGGGGAGTTGTTTTTT. This translates into CANRLREQNTGELFF.